This TCR beta chain was observed in a study of blood T cells in healthy people across ages. The use of a sample-barcoded 5' primer and a J-beta primer mix characterized a second PCR of roughly 6 to 11 cycles. In TCRdb, the 5' RACE reads were re-called with MiXCR into one record per CDR3 protein. In the table there are some 1 million distinct CDR3 sequences, 35% to 55% of which are singletons. CDR1 and CDR2 from the germline V gene are MNHNS and SASEGT. J gave up 4 bases and V 5 bases, and 6 bases lay outside the gene matches. CDR3 length: 15 residues. The chain is built from TRBV6-1 and TRBJ1-5; 9 bases are shared with TRBD1. Material for sequencing was blood. This sequence originates from a woman aged 55-70 years in good health. CDR3 region: CASSRSGTGNQPQHF. The CDR3 coding sequence is TGTGCCAGCAGTAGAAGCGGGACAGGGAATCAGCCCCAGCATTTT.